This TCR beta chain was sequenced for a study of blood T cell repertoires in COVID-19. Study in general: The origin of the acute and convalescent COVID-19 samples was the United States, Italy and Spain. T cells, B-cell-depleted T cells, or PBMCs provided the cDNA or gDNA that served as material.

CDR3 length: 15 residues. Per the germline V gene, CDR1 is GTSNPN and CDR2 is SVGIG (reference sequence). The ends were cut back, 4 bases at V and 1 base at J, with 16 bases in the middle. How the authors handled the data: Reference gene primer amplification gave estimated nucleated cell counts. The protocol was immunoSEQ multiplex PCR, while the TCRdb copy is restricted to in-frame clones and leaves out a portion. The V and J calls and clone size were taken over from that table, and D and trimming were inferred from the DNA. The sample has some 670,000 clones; approximately 90% are singletons. The TCR sequence derives from a woman between 18 and 29 years old with acute or convalescent COVID-19. The rearrangement links TRBV30 to TRBJ1-1; D gene ambiguous. Sequences were obtained from peripheral blood. The CDR3 here is CAWNDPGFGNTEAFF. The DNA of the CDR3 is TGTGCCTGGAATGACCCCGGGTTCGGGAACACTGAAGCTTTCTTT.